Only a few counts were recorded for the clone carrying this TCR beta chain. Each CDR3 protein is one row after TCRdb ran MiXCR on the RT-PCR reads. The sample lists 65,000 to 80,000 distinct CDR3 sequences, more than 20% seen once, with about 30% in the top ten. The record originates from a study of patients and donors after allogeneic stem cell transplantation. The CDR3 sequence is 16 residues long. Germline assignment: CDR1 SEHNR and CDR2 FQNEAQ (reference sequence). The V gene end was trimmed by 5 bases and the J gene end by 7 bases; junction bases not matched to a gene: 11. Input material: blood, either unsorted or a sorted T cell fraction (not recorded which). This sequence originates from a human donor who was either an allogeneic HSCT recipient or a stem cell or donor lymphocyte infusion donor (not recorded which). It is not recorded whose cells these are; they may come from a transplant donor. This chain joins TRBV7-9 and TRBJ1-5, with 10 bases matching TRBD1. The chain's CDR3 is CASSQEGTGVRQPQHF. The CDR3, as DNA: TGTGCCAGCAGCCAAGAAGGGACAGGGGTTAGACAGCCCCAGCATTTT. The full variable domain, its missing parts supplied by reference TRBV7-9 and TRBJ1-5, is DTGVSQNPRHKITKRGQNVTFRCDPISEHNRLYWYRQTLGQGPEFLTYFQNEAQLEKSRLLSDRFSAERPKGSFSTLEIQRTEQGDSAMYLCASSQEGTGVRQPQHFGDGTRLSIL.